This record looks at one T cell receptor beta chain sequence and its context. The sample belongs to a study of T cell changes during pregnancy in multiple sclerosis. Assay used: immunoSEQ multiplex PCR; TCRdb lists only in-frame clones, some missing. This sample has about 20,000 clones, with about 88% found just once. This CDR3 comprises 12 residues. Germline V gene lookup returns CDR1 GTSNPN and CDR2 SVGIG (reference sequence). The sequence came from a female donor in good health, enrolled as a control in a pregnancy study. Material: CD8+ T cells from peripheral blood mononuclear cells, obtained after pregnancy. The genes are TRBV30 and TRBJ1-1; D gene ambiguous. The CDR3 DNA is TGTGCTACTGATCTCGAGAACACTGAAGCTTTCTTT. Its protein product is CATDLENTEAFF.